Included here is one TCR beta chain sequence, with context. Its antigen is still unknown. There are no base qualities to consult, and no much larger clone falls within one base. The data originate from a study of blood T cell repertoires in COVID-19 (dated by TCRdb to the early 2020s). A note on the overall study: The collaborator samples originated in the United States, Italy and Spain and spanned the acute and convalescent phases of COVID-19. The material from the prospective study consisted of cDNA or gDNA derived from T cells, B-cell-depleted T cells, or PBMCs. The dataset comprised deeply sampled blood TCRbeta repertoires from subjects exposed to, actively infected with, or recovered from COVID-19. The repertoires were released in a freely available public database meant as a resource for research on the immune response to SARS-CoV-2. The samples were drawn from two sources: the first 160 participants of the ongoing ImmuneRACE study, and about 1,300 subjects contributed by 6 global collaborators. The sample metadata nearly always contained a de-identified subject ID, COVID-19 status, age in years and sex. Where available, HLA class I and class II types were taken from metadata supplied by the sample provider and were not determined by assay-based typing. The investigation overall reported the following: The amount of clinical and demographic metadata varied by source and participant and was provided uncurated.

The immunoSEQ Assay, a bias-controlled multiplex PCR, was used to amplify TCRbeta CDR3 regions from genomic DNA. The study's processing was this. Within the assay, amplification of reference gene primers was used to estimate how many nucleated cells each sample contained. To quantify the absolute abundance of each unique TCRbeta CDR3 rearrangement, sequence reads were collapsed and filtered. Productive Simpson clonality was computed per sample as the square root of Simpson's diversity index over productive rearrangements. TCRdb's version of the immuneACCESS table is confined to in-frame rearrangements and falls short of the full clone set. An unresolved V gene accounts for under half of the shortfall where checked; the remainder is of unknown origin. That table supplies the V and J calls and clone size; D and trimming were determined from the DNA. This sample comprises around 340,000 clones, 80% to 90% of them detected only once. Jointly, the top ten make up just over 7% of the sample.

The CDR3, cysteine through phenylalanine, is 15 amino acids long. Here the CDR3 DNA is all that survives: 45 bases in frame from base 1. V is cut by 4 bases and J by 1 base, and the space between the germline ends is 15 bases. Based on the germline V gene, the CDR1 and CDR2 sequences are SGHRS and YFSETQ. One collaborating source in Seattle enrolled patients during active infection and followed them longitudinally through the course of disease. Collaborating institutions collected whole blood in K2EDTA tubes following their own protocols. For TCRbeta analysis, collaborators shipped samples as frozen whole blood, isolated PBMCs, or DNA extracted from either of those sample types.

Sequencing was performed on peripheral blood. This clonotype originated in a woman aged 55-70 years with COVID-19, enrolled during active disease. The sequence joins TRBV5-1 to TRBJ2-7; TRBD1 could be the D gene, as 6 bases match. The CDR3 here reads CASSPYRAASYEQYF. The sequenced DNA: TGCGCCAGCAGCCCGTACAGGGCGGCATCCTACGAGCAGTACTTC.